This T cell receptor (beta chain) derives from a study of T cells expressing NK-cell markers. In the study overall: Sorted CD3+CD56-NKG2C+, CD3+CD56+NKG2C+ and CD3+CD56+NKG2C- T cells supplied the TCR beta repertoires.

Generation of TCR beta cDNA was performed by 5'RACE template switching incorporating UMIs. TCRdb re-called the 5' RACE reads; one entry per CDR3 protein, DNA not given. The sample includes about 380,000 distinct CDR3 sequences. Of note for this clonotype: Its antigen remains unknown.

The CDR3 contains 18 residues. From germline, CDR1 is SGHAT and CDR2 FQDESV (reference sequence). Points from the study as a whole: Expanded clones of NKG2C+ T cells had an unclear HCMV specificity.

The gene calls are TRBV11-1 and TRBJ2-3; lacking DNA, the TRBD1 call made by TCRdb goes unchecked. This receptor was identified in a man between 18 and 69 years old in good health. Sequencing was performed on blood T cells: a sorted CD56 or NKG2C T cell subset, CD4+ or CD8+ T cells, or bulk PBMC T cells (not recorded which). Here the CDR3 reads CASSPTLWRGGAADTQYF.